This TCR beta chain appears in the sequencing data of a study of cytomegalovirus exposure and HLA in healthy donors. Study-level results: Apart from CMV serostatus, no immune exposure information was available. For most subjects, TCR beta sequences were reported to predict HLA-A and HLA-B alleles with accuracy. When a later analysis was performed, an Asian-associated ancestry cluster reportedly had fewer N-insertions than the roughly 730-donor mean.

With 5 bases clipped from V and 6 bases from J, the junction kept 3 bases outside the gene matches. Germline assignment: CDR1 SSHAT and CDR2 FNYEAQ (reference sequence). The CDR3 runs to 14 residues. It was with 60 Vbeta and 13 Jbeta primers that the PCR ran. TCRdb's table, derived via immunoSEQ multiplex PCR, lists solely in-frame clones and lacks some. This sample has some 170,000 clones, with roughly 79% found just once. On this clone itself: Its specificity is not known.

The source material was PBMCs. The origin of this receptor is a man aged 40-49 years in good health and CMV-seropositive. The chain uses TRBV7-7 and TRBJ2-7; 14 positions match TRBD2. The CDR3 region has the DNA TGTGCCAGCAGCACCGGACTAGCGGGAGGCGAGCAGTACTTC. It codes for CASSTGLAGGEQYF.